This entry describes one TCR beta chain. The antigen is not known. This specimen belongs to a study of cytomegalovirus exposure and HLA in healthy donors. Germline V gene lookup returns CDR1 SGHTA and CDR2 FQGTGA. V lost 2 bases and J lost 6; bases outside the gene matches: 1. This CDR3 contains 14 residues. The donors were part of the validation cohort of 120 subjects. That cohort was separate from the first cohort, which comprised 550 to 750 subjects. Regarding the study as a whole: It was found in a later analysis that first-cohort TCR clusters tended to co-occur in the 90 to 150 validation repertoires. The study labeled more than 150 TCR beta chains cytomegalovirus-associated.

The repertoire was sequenced with immunoSEQ multiplex PCR; TCRdb's copy has only in-frame clones and lacks some. The data show tens of thousands of clones, roughly 94% seen once. The J gene is TRBJ2-1, the V gene TRBV7-3; 10 bases are a match to TRBD2. The sequenced material came from PBMCs. This TCR came from a woman in her late teens or twenties in good health and CMV-seronegative. In DNA form, the CDR3 reads TGTGCCAGCAGCTTAGGGACTAGCGTCAATGAGCAGTTCTTC. Its translation is CASSLGTSVNEQFF.